These 7 T cell receptor beta chains originate from one sample sequenced in a study of PD-L1 blockade in urothelial cancer. Libraries were prepared by immunoSEQ multiplex PCR; TCRdb keeps only in-frame clonotypes and omits some of them. Here the sample spans tens of thousands of clones, approximately 84% being singletons. Specimen: PBMCs, collected around atezolizumab (anti-PD-L1) treatment. Every receptor here comes from a man aged 40-49 years with urothelial cancer.

This chain joins TRBV7-2 and TRBJ2-7; D perhaps matches TRBD1 (6 bases). Germline V gene sequence: CDR1 SGHTA, CDR2 FQGNSA. V lost 5 bases and J 0 bases, leaving 11 bases between the germline ends. The CDR3 runs 14 residues. The CDR3 sequence: CASSATGSSYEQYF. The CDR3 coding sequence is TGTGCCAGCAGCGCGACAGGTTCCTCCTACGAGCAGTACTTC.

The chain couples TRBV11-3 to TRBJ2-2; no firm D call. Trimming cost V 1 base and J 0 bases, with 9 bases left between them. Germline V gene lookup returns CDR1 SGHNT and CDR2 YENEEA. The CDR3 runs to 16 residues. This CDR3 reads CASSLAPGANTGELFF. The CDR3 DNA sequence: TGTGCCAGCAGCTTAGCTCCCGGAGCGAACACCGGGGAGCTGTTTTTT.

This chain joins TRBV5-1 and TRBJ2-1, with a weak D call TRBD2 (6 bases). Between the trimmed V and J ends, which lost 7 bases and 7 bases, there was a span of 9 bases. The CDR3 is 11 amino acids. Per the germline V gene, CDR1 is SGHRS and CDR2 is YFSETQ. The CDR3 coding sequence is TGCGCCAGCGGAGGGTGGAATGAGCAGTTCTTC. Protein: CASGGWNEQFF.

This clone was counted only a few times. V is TRBV29-1 and J is TRBJ1-3; 7 bases agree with TRBD1. There are 12 residues in the CDR3. Germline V CDR1 and CDR2: SQVTM, ANQGSEA. V shed 6 bases and J 4 bases; nucleotides not matched to a gene: 3. The CDR3 DNA reads as TGCAGCGTACCGGGACAGGGAAACACCATATATTTT. It yields the protein CSVPGQGNTIYF.

V gene TRBV19 combines with J gene TRBJ2-1, with TRBD1 as a possible D gene (6 bases). CDR3 length: 14 amino acids. The germline gives CDR1 LNHDA, CDR2 SQIVND (reference sequence). Trimming took off 10 bases at V and 4 bases at J, with 17 bases between the two ends. CDR3 residues: CATSLGTIYNEQFF. CDR3 bases: TGTGCCACTTCTCTCGGGACAATATACAATGAGCAGTTCTTC.

The rearrangement links TRBV5-6 to TRBJ2-5; tentatively, D is TRBD1 (5 bases). V was cut by 5 bases and J by 3 bases, with 8 bases left in between. Germline V gene data show CDR1 as SGHDT and CDR2 as YYEEEE. The CDR3 runs to 12 residues. CDR3 protein: CASSRQKETQYF. Here the CDR3 DNA reads TGTGCCAGCAGTCGACAGAAAGAGACCCAGTACTTC.

The V and J genes are TRBV9 and TRBJ2-2, with D possibly matching TRBD2 (6 bases). V was pared by 4 bases and J by 5 bases, with 9 bases between. The CDR3 totals 13 residues. In germline, CDR1 is SGDLS, CDR2 YYNGEE. This CDR3 is CASSSGVTGELFF. CDR3 sequence (DNA): TGTGCCAGCAGCTCGGGAGTGACCGGGGAGCTGTTTTTT. Together with reference TRBV9 and TRBJ2-2, the CDR3 gives the full variable domain: DSGVTQTPKHLITATGQRVTLRCSPRSGDLSVYWYQQSLDQGLQFLIQYYNGEERAKGNILERFSAQQFPDLHSELNLSSLELGDSALYFCASSSGVTGELFFGEGSRLTVL.